This T cell receptor (beta chain) was obtained from a study of shared clonotypes between healthy human individuals. CDR1 is MNHEY, CDR2 SVGAGI, per germline. This CDR3 is built from 13 residues. V was cut by 0 bases and J by 7 bases, with 7 bases left in between. Assay used: immunoSEQ multiplex PCR; TCRdb lists only in-frame clones, some missing. The sample comprises around 580,000 clones, 95% to 98% of which are singletons, and 0.3% to 0.35% rests with the top ten. CD45RO-negative cells were positively selected for CCR7, leaving out terminally differentiated effector memory CD45RA+ cells. Sequences were obtained from naive CD8+ T cells sorted from blood. V and J are TRBV6-5 and TRBJ1-5; D ambiguous. The receptor was isolated from a young man in good health. CDR3 in amino acids: CASSYSIRQPQHF. DNA of the CDR3: TGTGCCAGCAGTTACTCGATTCGCCAGCCCCAGCATTTT.